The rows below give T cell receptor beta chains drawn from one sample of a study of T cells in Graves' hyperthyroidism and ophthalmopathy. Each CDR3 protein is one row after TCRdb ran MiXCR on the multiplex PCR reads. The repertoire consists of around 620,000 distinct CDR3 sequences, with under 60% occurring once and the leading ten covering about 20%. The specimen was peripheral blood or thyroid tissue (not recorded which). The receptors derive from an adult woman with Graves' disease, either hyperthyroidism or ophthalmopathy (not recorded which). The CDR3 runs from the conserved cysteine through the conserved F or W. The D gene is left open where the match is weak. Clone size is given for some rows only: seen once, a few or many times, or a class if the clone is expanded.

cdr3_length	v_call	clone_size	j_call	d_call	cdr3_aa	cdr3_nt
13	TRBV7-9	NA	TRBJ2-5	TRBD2	CACTGGTQETQYF	TGTGCCTGCACGGGAGGGACCCAAGAGACCCAGTACTTC
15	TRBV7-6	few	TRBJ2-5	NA	CASSSPRGRGKTQYF	TGTGCCAGCAGCTCCCCTAGGGGGAGGGGTAAGACCCAGTACTTC
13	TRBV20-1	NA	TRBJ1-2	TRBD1	CSYPTGVHYGYTF	TGCAGTTACCCTACAGGGGTGCACTATGGCTACACCTTC
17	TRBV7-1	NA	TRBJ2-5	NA	CASSVWVGGFSNQPQYF	TGTGCCAGCAGCGTCTGGGTGGGGGGATTTAGCAATCAGCCCCAGTACTTC
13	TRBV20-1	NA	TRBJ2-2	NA	CSAGAWNTGELFF	TGCAGTGCCGGCGCCTGGAACACCGGGGAGCTGTTTTTT
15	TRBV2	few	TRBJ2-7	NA	CASSWRGGSPYEQYF	TGTGCCAGCAGCTGGCGTGGGGGTAGCCCCTACGAGCAGTACTTC
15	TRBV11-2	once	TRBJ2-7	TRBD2	CASSLEGLVDYEQCF	TGTGCCAGCAGCTTGGAGGGACTAGTGGATTACGAGCAGTGCTTC
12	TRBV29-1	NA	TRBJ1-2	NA	CSLYRNPYGYTF	TGCAGCCTGTACAGGAACCCCTATGGCTACACCTTC
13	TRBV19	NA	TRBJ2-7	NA	CASRQAGFNEQYF	TGTGCCAGTAGACAGGCGGGATTCAACGAGCAGTACTTC
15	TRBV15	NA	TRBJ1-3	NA	CATSRDQGIGNTIYF	TGTGCCACCAGCAGAGATCAGGGAATTGGAAACACCATATATTTT
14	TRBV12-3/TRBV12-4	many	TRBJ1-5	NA	CASQLTGLGQPQHF	TGTGCCAGCCAGTTAACAGGACTGGGGCAGCCCCAGCATTTT
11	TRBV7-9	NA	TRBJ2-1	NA	CAARAYNEQFF	TGTGCCGCTCGGGCGTACAATGAGCAGTTCTTC
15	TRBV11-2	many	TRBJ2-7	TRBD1	CASSPPTGGLHEQYF	TGTGCCAGCAGCCCCCCGACAGGGGGCTTACACGAGCAGTACTTC
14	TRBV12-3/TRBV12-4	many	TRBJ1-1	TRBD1	CASEGAPRGTEAFF	TGTGCCAGTGAGGGGGCCCCGCGTGGAACTGAAGCTTTCTTT
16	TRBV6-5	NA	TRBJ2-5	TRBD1	CASRLTGTGGGETQYF	TGTGCCAGCAGACTAACCGGGACAGGGGGCGGGGAGACCCAGTACTTC
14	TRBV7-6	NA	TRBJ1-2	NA	CASSLAGGVYGYTF	TGTGCCAGCAGCTTAGCCGGGGGGGTCTATGGCTACACCTTC
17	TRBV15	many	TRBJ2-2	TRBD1	CATRGGQLAFGTGELFF	TGTGCCACCAGAGGGGGACAGCTGGCTTTTGGAACCGGGGAGCTGTTTTTT
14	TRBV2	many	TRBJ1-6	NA	CASTRGRADSPLHF	TGTGCCAGCACCCGTGGGAGGGCTGATTCACCCCTCCACTTT
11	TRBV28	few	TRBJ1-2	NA	CASAFQGSYTF	TGTGCCAGCGCTTTCCAGGGTAGCTACACCTTC
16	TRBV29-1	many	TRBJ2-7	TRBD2	CSVEFRELAGVYEQYF	TGCAGCGTTGAATTTAGAGAGCTAGCGGGGGTCTACGAGCAGTACTTC
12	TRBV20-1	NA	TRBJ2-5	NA	CSASGSLETQYF	TGCAGTGCTAGCGGGAGCTTGGAGACCCAGTACTTC
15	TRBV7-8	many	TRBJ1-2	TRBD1	CASSAGQALTYGYTF	TGTGCCAGCAGCGCGGGACAGGCCCTGACTTATGGCTACACCTTC
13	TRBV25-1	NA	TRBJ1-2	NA	CASLGKGGYGYTF	TGTGCCAGCTTGGGGAAAGGGGGCTATGGCTACACCTTC
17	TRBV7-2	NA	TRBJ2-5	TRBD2	CASSSGLAGAPQETQYF	TGTGCCAGCAGCTCGGGACTAGCGGGAGCTCCTCAAGAGACCCAGTACTTC
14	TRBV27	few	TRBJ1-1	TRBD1	CASSVLGTGRGAFF	TGTGCCAGCAGTGTCTTGGGGACAGGGCGTGGAGCTTTCTTT
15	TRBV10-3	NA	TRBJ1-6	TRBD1	CAISESTGGKSPLHF	TGTGCCATCAGTGAGTCTACAGGGGGAAAATCACCCCTCCACTTT